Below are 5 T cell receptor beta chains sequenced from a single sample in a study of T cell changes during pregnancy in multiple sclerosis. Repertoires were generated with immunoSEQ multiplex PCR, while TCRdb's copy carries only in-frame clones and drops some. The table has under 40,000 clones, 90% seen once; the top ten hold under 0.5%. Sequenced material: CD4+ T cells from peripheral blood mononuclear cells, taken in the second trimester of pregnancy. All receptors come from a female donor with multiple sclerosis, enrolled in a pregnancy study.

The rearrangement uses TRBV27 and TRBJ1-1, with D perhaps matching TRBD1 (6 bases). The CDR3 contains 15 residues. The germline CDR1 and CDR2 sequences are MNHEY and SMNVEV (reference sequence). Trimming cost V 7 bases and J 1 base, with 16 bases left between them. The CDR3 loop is CASTQRGGGNTEAFF. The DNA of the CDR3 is TGTGCCAGCACCCAACGAGGGGGTGGGAACACTGAAGCTTTCTTT.

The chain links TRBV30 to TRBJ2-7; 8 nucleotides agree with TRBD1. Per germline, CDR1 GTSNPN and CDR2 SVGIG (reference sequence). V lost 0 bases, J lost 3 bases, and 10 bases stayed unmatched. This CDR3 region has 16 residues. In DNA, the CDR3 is TGTGCCTGGAGTGTACTAAGTGGACAGGGAAGCTACGAGCAGTACTTC. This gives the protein CAWSVLSGQGSYEQYF.

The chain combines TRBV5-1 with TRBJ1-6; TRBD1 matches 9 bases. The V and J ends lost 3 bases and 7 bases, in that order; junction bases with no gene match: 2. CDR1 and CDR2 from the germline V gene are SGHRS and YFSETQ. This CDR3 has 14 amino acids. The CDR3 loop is CASSSGQGNSPLHF. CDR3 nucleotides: TGCGCCAGCAGCTCCGGACAGGGGAATTCACCCCTCCACTTT.

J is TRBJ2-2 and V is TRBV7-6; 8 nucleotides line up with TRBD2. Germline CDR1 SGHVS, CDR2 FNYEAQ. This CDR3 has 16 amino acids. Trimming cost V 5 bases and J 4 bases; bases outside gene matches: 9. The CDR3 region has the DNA TGTGCCAGCAGCCCGTCCGCTCTAGCGGGCACCGGGGAGCTGTTTTTT. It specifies CASSPSALAGTGELFF.

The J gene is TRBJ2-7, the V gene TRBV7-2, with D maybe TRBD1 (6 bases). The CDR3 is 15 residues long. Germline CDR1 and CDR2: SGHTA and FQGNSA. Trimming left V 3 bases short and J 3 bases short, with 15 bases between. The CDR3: CASSLAGQIYYEQYF. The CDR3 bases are TGTGCCAGCAGCTTGGCAGGACAGATATACTACGAGCAGTACTTC.